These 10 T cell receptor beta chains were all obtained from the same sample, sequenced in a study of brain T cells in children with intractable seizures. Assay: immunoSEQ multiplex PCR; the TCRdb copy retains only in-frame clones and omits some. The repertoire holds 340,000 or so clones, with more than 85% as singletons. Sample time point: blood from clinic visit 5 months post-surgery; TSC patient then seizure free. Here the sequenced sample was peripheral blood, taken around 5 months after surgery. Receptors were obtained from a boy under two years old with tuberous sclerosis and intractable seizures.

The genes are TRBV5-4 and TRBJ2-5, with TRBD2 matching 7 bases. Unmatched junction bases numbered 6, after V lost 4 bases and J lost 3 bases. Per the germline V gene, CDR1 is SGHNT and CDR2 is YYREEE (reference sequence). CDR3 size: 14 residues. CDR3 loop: CASSHQRGEETQYF. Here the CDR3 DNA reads TGTGCCAGCAGCCACCAGCGGGGAGAAGAGACCCAGTACTTC.

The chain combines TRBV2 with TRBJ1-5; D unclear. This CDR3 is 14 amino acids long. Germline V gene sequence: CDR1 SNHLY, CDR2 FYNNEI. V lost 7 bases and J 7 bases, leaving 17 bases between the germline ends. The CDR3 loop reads CASKEVEGNQPQHF. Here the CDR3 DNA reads TGTGCCAGCAAAGAGGTGGAGGGTAACCAGCCCCAGCATTTT.

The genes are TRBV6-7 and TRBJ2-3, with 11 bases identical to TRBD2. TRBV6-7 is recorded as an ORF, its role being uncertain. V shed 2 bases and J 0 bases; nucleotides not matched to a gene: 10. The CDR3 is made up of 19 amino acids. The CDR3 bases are TGTGCCAGCAGTTACGCCGGGACTAGCGGAGGGGATAGCACAGATACGCAGTATTTT. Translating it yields CASSYAGTSGGDSTDTQYF.

CDR3 residues: CASSEVRTGGVFHEKLFF. For the CDR3, the DNA is TGTGCCAGCAGTGAAGTGCGGACAGGGGGTGTCTTCCATGAAAAACTGTTTTTT. V usage is TRBV6-1 and J usage is TRBJ1-4; 10 bases are a match to TRBD1. The junction had 11 bases not matched to a gene; V was cut back by 1 base and J by 6 bases. Germline CDR1 is MNHNS and CDR2 is SASEGT. This CDR3 region has 18 residues.

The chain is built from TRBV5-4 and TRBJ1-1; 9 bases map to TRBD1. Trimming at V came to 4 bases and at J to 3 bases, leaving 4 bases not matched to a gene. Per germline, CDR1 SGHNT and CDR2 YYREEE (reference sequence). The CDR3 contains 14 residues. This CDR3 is CASSGDRDDTEAFF. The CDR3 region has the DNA TGTGCCAGCAGCGGGGACAGGGACGACACTGAAGCTTTCTTT.

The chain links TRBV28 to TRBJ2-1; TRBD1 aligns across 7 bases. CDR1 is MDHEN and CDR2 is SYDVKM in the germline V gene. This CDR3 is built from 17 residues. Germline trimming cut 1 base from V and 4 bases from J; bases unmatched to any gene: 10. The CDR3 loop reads CASSLLSGTAPYNEQFF. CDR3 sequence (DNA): TGTGCCAGCAGTTTATTGTCCGGGACAGCACCGTACAATGAGCAGTTCTTC.

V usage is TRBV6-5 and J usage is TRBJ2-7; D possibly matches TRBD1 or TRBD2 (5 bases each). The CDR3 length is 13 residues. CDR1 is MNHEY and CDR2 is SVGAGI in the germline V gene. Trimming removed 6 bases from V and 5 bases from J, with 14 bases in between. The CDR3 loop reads CASRGTPGNEQYF. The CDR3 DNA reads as TGTGCCAGCAGGGGGACCCCCGGCAACGAGCAGTACTTC.

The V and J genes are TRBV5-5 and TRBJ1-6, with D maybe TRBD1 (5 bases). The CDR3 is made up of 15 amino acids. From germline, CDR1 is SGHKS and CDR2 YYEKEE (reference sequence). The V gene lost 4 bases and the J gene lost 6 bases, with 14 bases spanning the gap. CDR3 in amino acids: CASSLDDRTNSPLHF. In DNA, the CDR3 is TGTGCCAGCAGCCTAGATGACAGAACTAATTCACCCCTCCACTTT. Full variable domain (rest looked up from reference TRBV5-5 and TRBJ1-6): DAGVTQSPTHLIKTRGQQVTLRCSPISGHKSVSWYQQVLGQGPQFIFQYYEKEERGRGNFPDRFSARQFPNYSSELNVNALLLGDSALYLCASSLDDRTNSPLHFGNGTRLTVT.

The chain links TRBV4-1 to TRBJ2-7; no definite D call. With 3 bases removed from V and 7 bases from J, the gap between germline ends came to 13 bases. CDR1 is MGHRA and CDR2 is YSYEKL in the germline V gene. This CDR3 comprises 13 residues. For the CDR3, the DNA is TGCGCCAGCAGCCAGGCTGTTTGGCGGGAGCAGTACTTC. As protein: CASSQAVWREQYF.

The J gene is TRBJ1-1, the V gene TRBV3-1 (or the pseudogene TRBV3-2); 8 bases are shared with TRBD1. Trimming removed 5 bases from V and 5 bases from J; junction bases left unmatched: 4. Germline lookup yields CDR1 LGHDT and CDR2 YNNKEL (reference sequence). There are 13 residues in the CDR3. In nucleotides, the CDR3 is TGTGCCAGCAGCGCCAGGGGGCAAACTGAAGCTTTCTTT. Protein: CASSARGQTEAFF.